This T cell receptor (beta chain) was identified in a study of T cell responses to AZD1222 COVID-19 vaccine. Study-wide findings and caveats: Repertoires in all cases were sampled only once the peak T cell response had passed. Among spike-specific TCRs, nearly half reportedly target unmutated variant regions. Most donors were white British, females outnumbered males, and clonal diversity was possibly underestimated.

TCRdb's copy holds only in-frame clones and misses some; the assay was immunoSEQ multiplex PCR. Of around 100,000 clones listed, approximately 84% are singletons. About this clone: The antigen remains undetermined.

The TCR comes from an adult in good health. Sequenced here: peripheral blood, sampled on day 0 of AZD1222 vaccination.

The CDR3 loop reads CASSDFSKEKLFF. Here the CDR3 DNA reads TGTGCCAGCTCGGATTTTAGCAAAGAAAAACTGTTTTTT. This chain joins TRBV12-3 or TRBV12-4 and TRBJ1-4, with no clear D. The CDR3 is 13 amino acids. Trimming removed 8 bases at V and 8 bases at J, with 15 bases between.